This T cell receptor beta chain originates from a study of cytomegalovirus exposure and HLA in healthy donors. Across the whole study: From roughly 180 million T cells, an earlier analysis saw 90 million to 130 million unique TCR beta sequences.

About this clone: Its antigen remains unknown.

Amplification used 60 Vbeta primers and 13 Jbeta primers. TCRdb's copy holds only in-frame clones and misses some; the assay was immunoSEQ multiplex PCR. Here the sample spans some 190,000 clones, less than 85% being singletons. Trimming removed 3 bases at V and 3 bases at J, with 6 bases between. This CDR3 has 13 residues. CDR1 is GTSNPN and CDR2 is SVGIG in the germline V gene (reference sequence). Study-wide results and caveats: Immune exposure data for these donors was limited to CMV serostatus. Data from an earlier analysis indicated that most TCR beta V segments were productive either about 90% or about 30% of the time. Through in vitro validation, three CMV-associated chains were shown to be specific for CMV antigens.

The clonotype comes from a man aged 30-40 years in good health and CMV-seropositive. The specimen sequenced was PBMCs. The genes are TRBV30 and TRBJ2-6, with D tentatively TRBD2 (5 bases). The CDR3 DNA reads as TGTGCCTGGAGGAGGGATGGGGCCAACGTCCTGACTTTC. Translation: CAWRRDGANVLTF.